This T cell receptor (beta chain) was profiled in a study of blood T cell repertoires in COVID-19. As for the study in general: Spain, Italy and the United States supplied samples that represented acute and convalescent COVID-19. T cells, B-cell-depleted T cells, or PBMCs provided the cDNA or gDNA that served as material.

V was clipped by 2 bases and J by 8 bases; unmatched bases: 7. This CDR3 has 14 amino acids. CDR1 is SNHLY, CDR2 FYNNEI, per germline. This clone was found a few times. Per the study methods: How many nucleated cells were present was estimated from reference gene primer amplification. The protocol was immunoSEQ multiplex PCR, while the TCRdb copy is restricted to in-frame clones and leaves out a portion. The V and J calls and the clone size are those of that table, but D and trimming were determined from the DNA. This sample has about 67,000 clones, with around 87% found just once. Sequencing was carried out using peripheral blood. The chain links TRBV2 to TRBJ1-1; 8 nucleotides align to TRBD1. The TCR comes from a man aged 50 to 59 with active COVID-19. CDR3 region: CASSERQGLTEAFF. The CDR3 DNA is TGTGCCAGCAGTGAAAGACAGGGGCTGACCGAAGCTTTCTTT.